Listed below are T cell receptor beta chains from one sample, sequenced in a study of T cell responses to AZD1222 COVID-19 vaccine. Clones were read by immunoSEQ multiplex PCR, and TCRdb kept only the in-frame ones, dropping some. The sample records about 120,000 clones, 80% to 90% being singletons. Sequenced here: peripheral blood, sampled on day 0 of MenACWY control vaccination. All receptors come from an adult in good health. Each CDR3 is given with its conserved first and last residue. A D gene is named only where the DNA matches it firmly. A clone size is listed for some rows: how often the clone was seen (once, few, many), or a class if it is expanded.

>TRBD2|TRBV27|.|TRBJ2-3
TGTGCCAGCAGTCCGATAGCGGGCCGCACAGATACGCAGTATTTT
CASSPIAGRTDTQYF
>.|TRBV5-6|.|TRBJ2-1
TGTGCCAGCAGCTTTGGACTTACTCGTACCTACAATGAGCAGTTCTTC
CASSFGLTRTYNEQFF
>TRBD2|TRBV11-3|.|TRBJ2-3
TGTGCCAGCAGCTTAAGACTAGCCCGGGGCACAGATACGCAGTATTTT
CASSLRLARGTDTQYF
>TRBD1|TRBV3-1/TRBV3-2|.|TRBJ2-4
TGTGCCAGCAGCCCCGGTCAGGGGGCTGGCATTCAGTACTTC
CASSPGQGAGIQYF
>TRBD1|TRBV19|once|TRBJ1-1
TGTGCCAGTAGTACAGGGGGCGCGGGCACTGAAGCTTTCTTT
CASSTGGAGTEAFF
>.|TRBV7-9|.|TRBJ2-1
TGTGCCAGCAGCTTACCGAGAGGCTACAATGAGCAGTTCTTC
CASSLPRGYNEQFF
>TRBD1|TRBV6-5|.|TRBJ2-7
TGTGCCAGCAGTTACACTGGACAGGGGGCAATCTACGAGCAGTACTTC
CASSYTGQGAIYEQYF
>TRBD2|TRBV6-5|.|TRBJ2-1
TGTGCCAGCAGTTTAAATATCGGACTAGCTCGGTATGAGCAGTTCTTC
CASSLNIGLARYEQFF
>.|TRBV3-1/TRBV3-2|.|TRBJ1-1
TGTACCAGCAGCCTGAATCAGGGGCTTGAAGCTTTCTTT
CTSSLNQGLEAFF
>TRBD1|TRBV4-3|.|TRBJ1-1
TGCGCCAGCAGCCAAGGGACAGGCGCGGGATTTAACACTGAAGCTTTCTTT
CASSQGTGAGFNTEAFF
>.|TRBV7-2|.|TRBJ2-1
TGTGCCAGCAGCTTAGGGTCGCTAGCTAGGACCCTCTACAATGAGCAGTTCTTC
CASSLGSLARTLYNEQFF
>.|TRBV5-4|.|TRBJ2-7
TGTGCCAGCAGCTTGAAGGGGGGCAACGAGCAGTACTTC
CASSLKGGNEQYF
>TRBD1|TRBV10-3|.|TRBJ1-2
TGTGCCATCAGTGAGTCTCCCCAGGGGGGCGGCTACACCTTC
CAISESPQGGGYTF
>.|TRBV7-9|.|TRBJ2-3
TGTGCCAGCAGCTTATCTCCAGGGCACACAGATACGCAGTATTTT
CASSLSPGHTDTQYF
>.|TRBV4-1|.|TRBJ1-2
TGCGCCAGCAGCCAACCGGACGGGACGTATGGCTACACCTTC
CASSQPDGTYGYTF
>.|TRBV19|.|TRBJ2-3
TGTGCCAGTAGTATAGCGGGAGTGGGAGATACGCAGTATTTT
CASSIAGVGDTQYF
>.|TRBV18|.|TRBJ2-1
TGTGCCAGCTCACCACTAGTGGGAGGCACCCCGTTCTTC
CASSPLVGGTPFF
>.|TRBV10-1|few|TRBJ2-7
TGCGCCAGCAGTGCCAGTGGGCGCCTTTACGAGCAGTACTTC
CASSASGRLYEQYF
>TRBD2|TRBV11-2|.|TRBJ2-3
TGTGCCAGCACCGGAGGCTTCGCGGGAGGGATGGGGTTCGGGCAGTATTTT
CASTGGFAGGMGFGQYF
>.|TRBV5-1|.|TRBJ1-5
TGCGCCAGCAGCGCACAGGGTGATCAGCCCCAGCATTTT
CASSAQGDQPQHF
>TRBD1|TRBV5-1|.|TRBJ2-1
TGCGCCAGCAGCTTGGTTGGGACAGGGCTTTACAATGAGCAGTTCTTC
CASSLVGTGLYNEQFF
>TRBD2|TRBV7-9|once|TRBJ2-3
TGTGCCAGCAGCTCTGTAGCGGGAGGTGGGACAGATACGCAGTATTTT
CASSSVAGGGTDTQYF
>.|TRBV30|.|TRBJ2-7
TGTGCCTGGACCTTTAATGGCGGATCCTACGAGCAGTACTTC
CAWTFNGGSYEQYF
>.|TRBV7-8|few|TRBJ2-1
TGTGCCAGCAGCCTCCGGGGGAACTACAATGAGCAGTTCTTC
CASSLRGNYNEQFF
>.|TRBV7-9|.|TRBJ2-7
TGTGCCAGCAGCTTAACGGGACAAAACTCCTACGAGCAGTACTTC
CASSLTGQNSYEQYF
>.|TRBV1|.|TRBJ1-2
TGCACCAGCAGCCAAGAGTCGACAGGGAGCTATGGCTACACCTTC
CTSSQESTGSYGYTF
>.|TRBV5-1|.|TRBJ1-3
TGCGCCAGCAGCCGCACCCTCGGAAACACCATATATTTT
CASSRTLGNTIYF
>.|TRBV27|few|TRBJ2-7
TGTGCCACCTCGGCGGGCAGGATATACGAGCAGTACTTC
CATSAGRIYEQYF
>TRBD2|TRBV5-1|once|TRBJ2-1
TGCGCCAGCAGCCCGGGACTAGCCTTAGACTATGAGCAGTTCTTC
CASSPGLALDYEQFF